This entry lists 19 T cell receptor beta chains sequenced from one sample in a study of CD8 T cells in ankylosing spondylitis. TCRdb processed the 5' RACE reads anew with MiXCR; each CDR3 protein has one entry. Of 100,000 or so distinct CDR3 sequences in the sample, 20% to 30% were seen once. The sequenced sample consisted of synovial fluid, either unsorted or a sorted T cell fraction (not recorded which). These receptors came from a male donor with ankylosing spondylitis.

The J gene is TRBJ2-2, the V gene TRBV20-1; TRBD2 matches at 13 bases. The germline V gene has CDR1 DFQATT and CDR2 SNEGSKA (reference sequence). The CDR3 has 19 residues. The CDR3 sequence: CRGLGPGLAGRATTGELFF. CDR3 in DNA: TGCAGGGGCCTAGGGCCGGGACTAGCGGGGAGGGCGACCACCGGGGAGCTGTTTTTT.

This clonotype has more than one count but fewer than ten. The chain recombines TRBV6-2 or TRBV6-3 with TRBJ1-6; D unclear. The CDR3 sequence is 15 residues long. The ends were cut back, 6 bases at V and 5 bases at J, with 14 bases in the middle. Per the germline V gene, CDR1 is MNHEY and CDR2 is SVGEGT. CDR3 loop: CASRRDGADNSPLHF. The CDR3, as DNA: TGTGCCAGCAGGAGAGACGGAGCCGATAATTCACCCCTCCACTTT.

The CDR3 nucleotides read TGTGCCAGCAGCTTACAGCAGAGCTCCTACAATGAGCAGTTCTTC. Translated: CASSLQQSSYNEQFF. V is TRBV7-2 and J is TRBJ2-1; D is undetermined. This CDR3 spans 15 amino acids. Trimming took off 2 bases at V and 0 bases at J, with 8 bases between the two ends. Germline CDR1 reads SGHTA; CDR2 reads FQGNSA. The full variable domain, in which reference TRBV7-2 and TRBJ2-1 provide the parts outside the CDR3, is GAGVSQSPSNKVTEKGKDVELRCDPISGHTALYWYRQSLGQGLEFLIYFQGNSAPDKSGLPSDRFSAERTGGSVSTLTIQRTQQEDSAVYLCASSLQQSSYNEQFFGPGTRLTVL.

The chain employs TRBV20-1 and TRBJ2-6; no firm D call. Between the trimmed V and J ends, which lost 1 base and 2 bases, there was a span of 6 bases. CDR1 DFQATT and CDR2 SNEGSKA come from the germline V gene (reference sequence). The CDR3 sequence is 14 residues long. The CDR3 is CSARVVPGANVLTF. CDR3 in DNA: TGCAGTGCTAGAGTGGTTCCTGGGGCCAACGTCCTGACTTTC.

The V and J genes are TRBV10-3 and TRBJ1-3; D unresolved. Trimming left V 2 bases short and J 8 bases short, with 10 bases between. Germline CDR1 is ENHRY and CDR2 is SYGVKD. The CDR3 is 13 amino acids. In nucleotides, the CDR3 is TGTGCCATCAGTGAGGGAGCTCCGGACACCATATATTTT. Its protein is CAISEGAPDTIYF.

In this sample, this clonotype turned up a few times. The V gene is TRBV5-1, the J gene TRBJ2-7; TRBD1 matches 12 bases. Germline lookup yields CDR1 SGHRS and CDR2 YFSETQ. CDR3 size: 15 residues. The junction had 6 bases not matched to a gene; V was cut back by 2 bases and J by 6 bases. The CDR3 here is CASSFPLGQGAEQYF. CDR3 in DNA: TGCGCCAGCAGCTTTCCTTTGGGACAGGGGGCCGAGCAGTACTTC.

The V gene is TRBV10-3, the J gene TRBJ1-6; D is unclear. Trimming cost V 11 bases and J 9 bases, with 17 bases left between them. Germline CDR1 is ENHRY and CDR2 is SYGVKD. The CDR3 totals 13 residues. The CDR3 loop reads CAVQVGKGSPLHF. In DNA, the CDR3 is TGTGCCGTCCAGGTCGGAAAAGGTTCACCCCTCCACTTT.

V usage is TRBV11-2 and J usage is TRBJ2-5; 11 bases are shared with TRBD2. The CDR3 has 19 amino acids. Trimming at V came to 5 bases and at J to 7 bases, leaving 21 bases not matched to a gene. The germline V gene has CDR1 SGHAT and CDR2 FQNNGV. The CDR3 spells CASSPRRASGRSGIGTQYF. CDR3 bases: TGTGCCAGCAGCCCCCGTAGGGCTAGCGGGAGGAGCGGGATTGGGACCCAGTACTTC. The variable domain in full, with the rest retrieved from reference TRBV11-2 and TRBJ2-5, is EAGVAQSPRYKIIEKRQSVAFWCNPISGHATLYWYQQILGQGPKLLIQFQNNGVVDDSQLPKDRFSAERLKGVDSTLKIQPAKLEDSAVYLCASSPRRASGRSGIGTQYFGPGTRLLVL.

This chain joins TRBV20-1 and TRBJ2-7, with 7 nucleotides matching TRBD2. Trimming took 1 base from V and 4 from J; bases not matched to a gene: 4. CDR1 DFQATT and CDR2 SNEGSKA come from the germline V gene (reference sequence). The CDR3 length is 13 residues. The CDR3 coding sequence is TGCAGTGCTAGAGGCGGGAGCGGGTACGAGCAGTACGTC. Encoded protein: CSARGGSGYEQYV.

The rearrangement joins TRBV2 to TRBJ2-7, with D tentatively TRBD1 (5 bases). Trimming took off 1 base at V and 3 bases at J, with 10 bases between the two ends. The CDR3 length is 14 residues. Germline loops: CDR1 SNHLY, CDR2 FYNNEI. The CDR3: CASSEDGAGYEQYV. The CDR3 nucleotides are TGTGCCAGCAGTGAAGATGGGGCTGGCTACGAGCAGTACGTC.

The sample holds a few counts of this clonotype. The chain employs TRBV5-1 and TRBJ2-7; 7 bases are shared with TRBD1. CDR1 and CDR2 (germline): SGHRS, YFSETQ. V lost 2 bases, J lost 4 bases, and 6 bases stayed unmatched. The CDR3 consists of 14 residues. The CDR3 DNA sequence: TGCGCCAGCAGCTTTGGGACAGACGATTACGAGCAGTACGTC. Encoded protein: CASSFGTDDYEQYV.

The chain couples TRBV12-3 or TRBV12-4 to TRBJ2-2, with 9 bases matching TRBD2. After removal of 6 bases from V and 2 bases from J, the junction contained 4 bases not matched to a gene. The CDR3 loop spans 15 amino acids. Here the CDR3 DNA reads TGTGCCAGCAGGTATAGCGGGAGAAACACCGGGGAGCTGTTTTTT. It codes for CASRYSGRNTGELFF.

The CDR3 sequence: CASSPSHRGSRANVLTF. In DNA form, the CDR3 reads TGTGCCAGCAGCCCCTCCCATCGGGGGAGTCGGGCCAACGTCCTGACTTTC. This chain joins TRBV5-6 and TRBJ2-6; the D gene is possibly TRBD2 (6 bases). V lost 4 bases and J lost 5, with 19 bases in between. This CDR3 contains 17 residues. CDR1 SGHDT and CDR2 YYEEEE come from the germline V gene. Full variable domain (rest looked up from reference TRBV5-6 and TRBJ2-6): DAGVTQSPTHLIKTRGQQVTLRCSPKSGHDTVSWYQQALGQGPQFIFQYYEEEERQRGNFPDRFSGHQFPNYSSELNVNALLLGDSALYLCASSPSHRGSRANVLTFGAGSRLTVL.

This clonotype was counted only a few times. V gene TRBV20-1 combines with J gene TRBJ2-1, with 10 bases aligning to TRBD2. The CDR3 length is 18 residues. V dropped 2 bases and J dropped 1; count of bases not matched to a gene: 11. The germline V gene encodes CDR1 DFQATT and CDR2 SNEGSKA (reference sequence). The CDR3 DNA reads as TGCAGTGCTAGAAGTCCAGCGGGAGGGCCATGGTCCTACAATGAGCAGTTCTTC. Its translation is CSARSPAGGPWSYNEQFF.

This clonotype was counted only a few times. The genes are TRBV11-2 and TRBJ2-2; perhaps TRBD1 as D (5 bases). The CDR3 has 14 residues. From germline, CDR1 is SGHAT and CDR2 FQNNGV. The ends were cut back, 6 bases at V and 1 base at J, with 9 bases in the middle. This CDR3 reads CASRYTGNTGELFF. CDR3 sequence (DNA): TGTGCCAGCAGGTATACAGGGAACACCGGGGAGCTGTTTTTT.

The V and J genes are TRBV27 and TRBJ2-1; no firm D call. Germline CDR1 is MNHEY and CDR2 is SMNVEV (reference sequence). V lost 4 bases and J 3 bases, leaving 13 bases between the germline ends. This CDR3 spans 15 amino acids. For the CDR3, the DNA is TGTGCCAGCAGTTCTCGAAGTCCGGGCTACAATGAGCAGTTCTTC. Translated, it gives CASSSRSPGYNEQFF.

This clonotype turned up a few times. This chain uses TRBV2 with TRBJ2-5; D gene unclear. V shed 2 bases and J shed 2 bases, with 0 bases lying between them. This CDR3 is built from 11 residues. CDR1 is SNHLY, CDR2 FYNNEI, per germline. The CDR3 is CASSEQETQYF. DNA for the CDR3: TGTGCCAGCAGTGAACAAGAGACCCAGTACTTC.

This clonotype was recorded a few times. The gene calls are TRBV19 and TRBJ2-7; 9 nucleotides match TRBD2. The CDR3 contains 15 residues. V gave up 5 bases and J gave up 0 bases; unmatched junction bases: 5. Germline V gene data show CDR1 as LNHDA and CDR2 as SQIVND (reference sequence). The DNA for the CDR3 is TGTGCCAGTAGTGTGCGGGAGGGATTCTCCTACGAGCAGTACTTC. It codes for CASSVREGFSYEQYF. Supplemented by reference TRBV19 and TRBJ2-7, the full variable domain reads DGGITQSPKYLFRKEGQNVTLSCEQNLNHDAMYWYRQDPGQGLRLIYYSQIVNDFQKGDIAEGYSVSREKKESFPLTVTSAQKNPTAFYLCASSVREGFSYEQYFGPGTRLTVT.

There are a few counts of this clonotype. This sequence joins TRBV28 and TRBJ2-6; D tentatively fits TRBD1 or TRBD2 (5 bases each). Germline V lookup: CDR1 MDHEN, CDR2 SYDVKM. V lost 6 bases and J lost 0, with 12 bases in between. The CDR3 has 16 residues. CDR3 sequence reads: CASSRGTVSGANVLTF. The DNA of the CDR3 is TGTGCCAGCAGCCGAGGGACGGTCTCTGGGGCCAACGTCCTGACTTTC.